This TCR beta chain comes out of a study of blood T cells in healthy people across ages. Notes on the study in general: Diversity was higher, and naive CD4+ cells more numerous, in long-lived donors than in aged donors.

It was with a sample-barcoded 5' primer and a J-beta primer mix that a second PCR of roughly 7 to 12 cycles was run. Each CDR3 protein is one row after TCRdb ran MiXCR on the 5' RACE reads. The sample shows about 1 million distinct CDR3 sequences, under 55% of them seen only once. As for this clonotype: What it binds is not known.

The donors, all healthy, were Caucasians living in Russia, aged about 6 to 100. V lost 5 bases, J lost 9 bases, and 8 bases stayed unmatched. This CDR3 has 15 residues. Looked up from germline, CDR1 is MNHEY and CDR2 is SMNVEV (reference sequence). The sequence was obtained from a woman aged 55-70 years in good health. The chain carries TRBV27 and TRBJ2-1, with 12 bases that match TRBD2. Sequenced input: blood. The CDR3 nucleotides are TGTGCCAGCAGTCCCAGACTAGCGGGAGTCGGTGAGCAGTTCTTC. Translating gives CASSPRLAGVGEQFF.